This T cell receptor (beta chain) was documented in a study of blood T cells in healthy people across ages. As for this clonotype: No antigen is known for it.

V lost 3 bases and J 3 bases, leaving 13 bases between the germline ends. The CDR3 has 14 amino acids. CDR1 and CDR2 from the germline V gene are SGHDT and YYEEEE. A second roughly 7 to 12 cycle PCR used barcoded and J-beta primers. TCRdb ran MiXCR on the 5' RACE reads and lists one entry per CDR3 protein. The repertoire holds about 730,000 distinct CDR3 sequences, with approximately 43% as singletons. Overall study results and limits: Using unsorted PBMCs precluded a conclusive naive versus antigen-experienced comparison. When set beside aged donors, long-lived donors presented more naive CD4+ cells and higher diversity.

There were healthy Caucasian individuals from Russia, aged about 6 to 100, serving as donors. Investigators took approximately 9.4 milliliters of peripheral blood from every donor. Sequencing was carried out using blood. The clonotype comes from a woman aged 55-70 years in good health. The V and J genes are TRBV5-6 and TRBJ2-7, with D perhaps matching TRBD2 (5 bases). In DNA, the CDR3 is TGTGCCAGCAGCTCTCGAGGGCACGTCTACGAGCAGTACTTC. Its translation is CASSSRGHVYEQYF.